Here is one T cell receptor (beta chain) with its context. Its specificity is unknown. This specimen belongs to a study of T cell responses to AZD1222 COVID-19 vaccine. Findings of the study overall: Breadth and depth of Spike-specific TCRs rose after two AZD1222 doses.

Germline CDR1 and CDR2: LGHNT and FRNRAP. V trimming: 1 base; J trimming: 6 bases; junction bases outside the gene matches: 3. The length of the CDR3 is 16 residues. Assay used: immunoSEQ multiplex PCR; TCRdb lists only in-frame clones, some missing. This table has around 150,000 clones, 90% to 95% appearing once. The specimen comprised peripheral blood, sampled on day 0 of MenACWY control vaccination. The genes are TRBV12-5 and TRBJ2-1, with 13 bases lining up with TRBD2. This TCR came from an adult in good health. CDR3 in DNA: TGTGCTAGTGGTTTGGCTGGACTAGCGGGAGTCAATGAGCAGTTCTTC. Protein: CASGLAGLAGVNEQFF.